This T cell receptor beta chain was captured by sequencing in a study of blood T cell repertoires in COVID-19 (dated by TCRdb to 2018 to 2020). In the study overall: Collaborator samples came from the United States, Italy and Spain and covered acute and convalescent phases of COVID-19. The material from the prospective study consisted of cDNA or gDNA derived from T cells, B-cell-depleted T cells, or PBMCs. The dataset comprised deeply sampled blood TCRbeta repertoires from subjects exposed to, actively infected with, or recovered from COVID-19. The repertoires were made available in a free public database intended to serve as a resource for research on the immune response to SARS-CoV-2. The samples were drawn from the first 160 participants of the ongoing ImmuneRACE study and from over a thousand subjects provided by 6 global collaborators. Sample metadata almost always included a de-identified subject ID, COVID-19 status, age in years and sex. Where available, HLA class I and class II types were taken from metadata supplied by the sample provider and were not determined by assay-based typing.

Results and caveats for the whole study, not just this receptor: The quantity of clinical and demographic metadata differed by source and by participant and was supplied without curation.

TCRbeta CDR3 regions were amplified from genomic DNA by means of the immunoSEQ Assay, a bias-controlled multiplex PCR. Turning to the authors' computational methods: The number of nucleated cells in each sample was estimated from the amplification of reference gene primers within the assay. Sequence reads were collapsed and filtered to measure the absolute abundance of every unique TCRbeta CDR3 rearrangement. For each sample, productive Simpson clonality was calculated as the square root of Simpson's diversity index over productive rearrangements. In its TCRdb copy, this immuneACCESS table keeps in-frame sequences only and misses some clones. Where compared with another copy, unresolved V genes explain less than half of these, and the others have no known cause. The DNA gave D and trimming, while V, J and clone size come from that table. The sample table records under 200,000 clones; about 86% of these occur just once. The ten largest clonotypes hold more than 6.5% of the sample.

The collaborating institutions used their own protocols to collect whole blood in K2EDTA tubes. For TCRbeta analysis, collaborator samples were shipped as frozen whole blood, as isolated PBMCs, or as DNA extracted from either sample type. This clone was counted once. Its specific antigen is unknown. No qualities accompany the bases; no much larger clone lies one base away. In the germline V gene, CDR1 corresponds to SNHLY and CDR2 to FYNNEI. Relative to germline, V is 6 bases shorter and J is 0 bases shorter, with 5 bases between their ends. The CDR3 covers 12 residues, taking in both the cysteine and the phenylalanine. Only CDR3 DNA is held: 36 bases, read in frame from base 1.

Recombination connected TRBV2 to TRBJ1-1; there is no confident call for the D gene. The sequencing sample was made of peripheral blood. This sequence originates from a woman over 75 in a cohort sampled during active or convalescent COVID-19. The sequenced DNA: TGTGCCAGCAGAGCCATGAACACTGAAGCTTTCTTT. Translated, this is CASRAMNTEAFF.